The clone carrying this T cell receptor beta chain appeared many times. Its antigen is currently unknown. The sample belongs to a study of T cells in Graves' hyperthyroidism and ophthalmopathy. Findings and caveats of the study: For ophthalmopathy, model prediction preceded onset by a median about six months. Blood held most thyroid clonotypes expanded above 0.001 frequency.

Using RNA transcripts as the source, TCR beta CDR3 regions were amplified. HTBI primers were employed in a first-round RT-PCR of the TCR CDR3. TCRdb independently ran MiXCR on the multiplex PCR reads; one entry per CDR3 protein. The top ten clones hold approximately 8.2% of a sample with hundreds of thousands of distinct CDR3 sequences, about 45% of them seen once. Hyperthyroidism was newly diagnosed in patients aged 18 to 65 (duration under 2 months). Uncontrolled infection, other autoimmune disease, pregnancy or lactation excluded patients. The receptor was derived from a woman aged 18-29 years with Graves' hyperthyroidism. Source material: peripheral blood or thyroid tissue (not recorded which).

The DNA of the CDR3 is TGTGCCAGCAGTGACCCGAACACTGAAGCTTTCTTT. Translation: CASSDPNTEAFF. The V gene is TRBV6-4, the J gene TRBJ1-1, with unresolved D. The CDR3 extends over 12 amino acids. V lost 2 bases, J lost 1 base, and 2 bases lay in between. From germline, CDR1 is MRHNA and CDR2 SNTAGT.